The T cell receptor (beta chain) under discussion was sequenced for a study of cytomegalovirus exposure and HLA in healthy donors. For the study at large: HLA-typed donors contributed 65 million to 95 million unique TCRs, which were held in an early data release. Broader study findings: What a later analysis showed was that several of the most significant clusters appeared linked to common viral pathogens.

Trimming left V 0 bases short and J 0 bases short, with 12 bases between. Germline values: CDR1 LGHNA, CDR2 YNFKEQ. This CDR3 contains 17 residues. In regard to this clone: The antigen is undetermined.

Primers: 60 Vbeta forward and 13 Jbeta reverse. Clones were read by immunoSEQ multiplex PCR, and TCRdb kept only the in-frame ones, dropping some. Here the sample spans 100,000 to 150,000 clones, about three quarters being singletons. The sequenced material came from PBMCs. This sequence was found in a man between 25 and 39 years old in good health and CMV-seronegative. The chain has TRBV4-2 and TRBJ2-1, with D possibly matching TRBD2 (6 bases). The CDR3 protein is CASSQDVAVSSYNEQFF. The CDR3 region has the DNA TGTGCCAGCAGCCAAGATGTAGCGGTTAGCTCCTACAATGAGCAGTTCTTC.